This T cell receptor beta chain was profiled in a study of lymphopenia after photon versus proton radiotherapy. Produced via immunoSEQ multiplex PCR; TCRdb's table is partial and in-frame only. The repertoire includes about 3,700 clones, over 60% of them detected once, and approximately 56% sits in the top ten. CDR3 length equals 14 residues. CDR1 is LGHNA, CDR2 YNFKEQ, per germline. The germline V and J ends were trimmed by 2 bases and 10 bases, with 16 bases remaining between them. The specimen was peripheral blood, collected from a patient treated with proton-based radiotherapy. The chain has TRBV4-2 and TRBJ2-3; the D gene is possibly TRBD2 (6 bases). The source is an older man with esophageal cancer. The CDR3 loop is CASSQSGPAGAQYF. In DNA, the CDR3 is TGTGCCAGCAGCCAAAGCGGGCCCGCTGGGGCGCAGTATTTT.